This T cell receptor (beta chain) was obtained from a study of blood T cell repertoires in COVID-19. Looking at the study overall: Spain, Italy and the United States supplied samples that represented acute and convalescent COVID-19. Sample material is recorded as cDNA or gDNA derived from T cells, B-cell-depleted T cells, or PBMCs.

Per germline, CDR1 SGHRS and CDR2 YFSETQ. V trimming: 5 bases; J trimming: 4 bases; junction bases outside the gene matches: 11. This CDR3 has 15 amino acids. The data were produced by immunoSEQ multiplex PCR, yet TCRdb's version contains in-frame clones alone and is incomplete. The table shows roughly 160,000 clones, with roughly 89% occurring only once. The J gene is TRBJ2-5, the V gene TRBV5-1, with 7 bases lining up with TRBD2. The sequencing input was peripheral blood. This TCR came from a woman aged 55-75 years who had recovered from COVID-19. The CDR3 coding sequence is TGCGCCAGCAGGCGTAGTTCTAGCGGAATAGAGACCCAGTACTTC. Translation gives CASRRSSSGIETQYF.